The clone carrying this T cell receptor beta chain was recorded many times. The antigen remains undetermined. The V gene's germline CDR1 is DFQATT and CDR2 SNEGSKA (reference sequence). The germline V and J ends were trimmed by 1 base and 6 bases, with 10 bases remaining between them. The CDR3 has 13 amino acids. The time point is: longitudinal time-point 3. The unsorted libraries were generated from a total of 2 million PBMCs, which had been stored in RNAlater at -80 C. This record comes from a study of neurological immune-mediated disorders. Study findings and constraints: The most TCR clonal expansion was seen in HTLV-1-associated myelopathy, and the least was seen in multiple sclerosis, which fell below healthy controls.

TCRdb independently ran MiXCR on the 5' RACE reads; one entry per CDR3 protein. The table records more than 100,000 distinct CDR3 sequences, 9.5% to 14% of them present only once. The V call is TRBV20-1, the J call TRBJ1-5; a weak D match, TRBD1 (5 bases). The sample was PBMCs. The receptor's source is a female donor with HTLV-1-associated myelopathy (HAM/TSP). The CDR3: CSARVSGVQPQHF. CDR3 in DNA: TGCAGTGCTAGAGTTTCGGGGGTTCAGCCCCAGCATTTT.